These T cell receptor beta chains were read from a single sample in a study of blood T cell repertoires in COVID-19. Generated by immunoSEQ multiplex PCR, the TCRdb table keeps only in-frame clones and is missing some. This sample has approximately 85,000 clones, with roughly nine tenths found just once. The sequencing sample was made of peripheral blood. These receptors originate from a man between 45 and 60 years old with acute or convalescent COVID-19. CDR3s include the opening cysteine and the closing phenylalanine or tryptophan. Fields, in order: clone size, J gene, V gene, D gene, CDR3 DNA, CDR3 protein. The D gene is left open where the match is weak. Not every row has a clone size; where given, it reads once, few, many or a size class.

clone size: NA; J gene: TRBJ2-2; V gene: TRBV7-9; D gene: NA; CDR3 DNA: TGTGCCAGCAGCTTAGATGTAGCGGCGAACACCGGGGAGCTGTTTTTT; CDR3 protein: CASSLDVAANTGELFF
clone size: NA; J gene: TRBJ2-7; V gene: TRBV6-5; D gene: TRBD2; CDR3 DNA: TGTGCCAGCAGTTACCGGACTAGCGGACAAGGAGAGCAGTACTTC; CDR3 protein: CASSYRTSGQGEQYF
clone size: NA; J gene: TRBJ1-4; V gene: TRBV11-2; D gene: NA; CDR3 DNA: TGTGCCAGCAGCTTAGGGGCAGGTGAAAAACTGTTTTTT; CDR3 protein: CASSLGAGEKLFF
clone size: NA; J gene: TRBJ1-4; V gene: TRBV4-1; D gene: TRBD1; CDR3 DNA: TGCGCCAGCAGCCGCCTCGGGACAGCAAGTCGTGAAAAACTGTTTTTT; CDR3 protein: CASSRLGTASREKLFF
clone size: NA; J gene: TRBJ1-3; V gene: TRBV6-5; D gene: NA; CDR3 DNA: TGTGCCAGCAGTTACTGGAGAGCTGGGGGAAACACCATATATTTT; CDR3 protein: CASSYWRAGGNTIYF
clone size: NA; J gene: TRBJ2-3; V gene: TRBV7-2; D gene: NA; CDR3 DNA: TGTGCCAGCAGCTCAGGACACAGCACAGATACGCAGTATTTT; CDR3 protein: CASSSGHSTDTQYF
clone size: NA; J gene: TRBJ2-7; V gene: TRBV2; D gene: NA; CDR3 DNA: TGTGCCAGCAGTGATAGCAGGGGGGTTGGCGAGCAGTACTTC; CDR3 protein: CASSDSRGVGEQYF
clone size: NA; J gene: TRBJ1-1; V gene: TRBV28; D gene: NA; CDR3 DNA: TGTGCCAGCAGTTTATTCGGGGGTAGTGACGCTTTCTTT; CDR3 protein: CASSLFGGSDAFF
clone size: NA; J gene: TRBJ2-5; V gene: TRBV25-1; D gene: NA; CDR3 DNA: TGTGCCAGCACGAGGACTGGAAAAGAGACCCAGTACTTC; CDR3 protein: CASTRTGKETQYF
clone size: NA; J gene: TRBJ2-2; V gene: TRBV7-9; D gene: TRBD2; CDR3 DNA: TGTGCCAGCAGCTTACTAGCGGGGGTGAACACCGGGGAGCTGTTTTTT; CDR3 protein: CASSLLAGVNTGELFF
clone size: NA; J gene: TRBJ2-5; V gene: TRBV5-4; D gene: NA; CDR3 DNA: TGTGCCAGCAGCTCCGCGGACTATCAGGGGACCCAGTACTTC; CDR3 protein: CASSSADYQGTQYF
clone size: NA; J gene: TRBJ2-3; V gene: TRBV19; D gene: TRBD1; CDR3 DNA: TGTGCCAGTAGTAAGAGGGGACAGGGGGCATTGGGAGATACGCAGTATTTT; CDR3 protein: CASSKRGQGALGDTQYF
clone size: NA; J gene: TRBJ2-1; V gene: TRBV7-9; D gene: NA; CDR3 DNA: TGTGCCAGCAGCTCCCCAAAGGACTATATCAATGAGCAGTTCTTC; CDR3 protein: CASSSPKDYINEQFF
clone size: NA; J gene: TRBJ2-5; V gene: TRBV5-6; D gene: NA; CDR3 DNA: TGTGCCAGCAGCTTTGGGTCAGGAGGGGTGGTTCCCCAGTACTTC; CDR3 protein: CASSFGSGGVVPQYF
clone size: NA; J gene: TRBJ2-2; V gene: TRBV12-3/TRBV12-4; D gene: TRBD1; CDR3 DNA: TGTGCCAGCACAGGGGGAAGGTCCGGGGAGCTGTTTTTT; CDR3 protein: CASTGGRSGELFF
clone size: NA; J gene: TRBJ2-1; V gene: TRBV6-2/TRBV6-3; D gene: TRBD2; CDR3 DNA: TGTGCCAGCAGCCGACTAGCGGGGGGGATTGAGCAGTTCTTC; CDR3 protein: CASSRLAGGIEQFF
clone size: NA; J gene: TRBJ2-2; V gene: TRBV7-9; D gene: TRBD2; CDR3 DNA: TGTGCCAGCAGCTGGGGACTAGCCTCGGGGGAGCTGTTTTTT; CDR3 protein: CASSWGLASGELFF
clone size: NA; J gene: TRBJ2-1; V gene: TRBV28; D gene: NA; CDR3 DNA: TGTGCCAGCAGTACGGGTCCCGATGAGCAGTTCTTC; CDR3 protein: CASSTGPDEQFF
clone size: NA; J gene: TRBJ1-3; V gene: TRBV27; D gene: NA; CDR3 DNA: TGTGCCAGCAGTTTAAAGCCAGGCTCTGGAAACACCATATATTTT; CDR3 protein: CASSLKPGSGNTIYF
clone size: NA; J gene: TRBJ2-3; V gene: TRBV12-3/TRBV12-4; D gene: TRBD1; CDR3 DNA: TGTGCCAGCAGTGAATACAGGGGTAGTACGCAGTATTTT; CDR3 protein: CASSEYRGSTQYF
clone size: once; J gene: TRBJ2-1; V gene: TRBV10-2; D gene: NA; CDR3 DNA: TGCGCCAGCAGTATGGCTAGCTCTTCTGATGAGCAGTTCTTC; CDR3 protein: CASSMASSSDEQFF
clone size: few; J gene: TRBJ2-3; V gene: TRBV30; D gene: NA; CDR3 DNA: TGTGCCTTAAATCAAGTCTACACAGATACGCAGTATTTT; CDR3 protein: CALNQVYTDTQYF
clone size: NA; J gene: TRBJ2-1; V gene: TRBV2; D gene: TRBD2; CDR3 DNA: TGTGCCAGCCTACGACTAGCGGGACGGGGTGAGCAGTTCTTC; CDR3 protein: CASLRLAGRGEQFF
clone size: once; J gene: TRBJ2-5; V gene: TRBV4-2; D gene: TRBD2; CDR3 DNA: TGTGCCAGCAGCCAACAGACTAGCGGGGGGCAAGAGACCCAGTACTTC; CDR3 protein: CASSQQTSGGQETQYF
clone size: NA; J gene: TRBJ2-5; V gene: TRBV7-9; D gene: TRBD1; CDR3 DNA: TGTGCCAGCAGCTCTAGACAGGGACAAGAGACCCAGTACTTC; CDR3 protein: CASSSRQGQETQYF
clone size: once; J gene: TRBJ2-1; V gene: TRBV11-2; D gene: NA; CDR3 DNA: TGTGCCAGCAGCTTAGACGATACAGTCTACAATGAGCAGTTCTTC; CDR3 protein: CASSLDDTVYNEQFF
clone size: NA; J gene: TRBJ2-7; V gene: TRBV2; D gene: TRBD2; CDR3 DNA: TGTGCCAGCAGTGATTTTTGGACTAGCAGCTACGAGCAGTACTTC; CDR3 protein: CASSDFWTSSYEQYF
clone size: NA; J gene: TRBJ1-2; V gene: TRBV3-1/TRBV3-2; D gene: TRBD1; CDR3 DNA: TGTGCCAGCAGCACCAACGACAGGGGGGACGTCGGCTACACCTTC; CDR3 protein: CASSTNDRGDVGYTF
clone size: NA; J gene: TRBJ2-2; V gene: TRBV6-5; D gene: NA; CDR3 DNA: TGTGCCTCCTTTAACACAGGGATAACCGGGGAGCTGTTTTTT; CDR3 protein: CASFNTGITGELFF
clone size: NA; J gene: TRBJ1-2; V gene: TRBV20-1; D gene: NA; CDR3 DNA: TGCAGTGCTTCCCCGGACTATGGCTACACCTTC; CDR3 protein: CSASPDYGYTF
clone size: NA; J gene: TRBJ2-2; V gene: TRBV5-1; D gene: TRBD1; CDR3 DNA: TGCGCCAGCAGCTACCTGCCGCCGGGACAGGGGAACACCGGGGAGCTGTTTTTT; CDR3 protein: CASSYLPPGQGNTGELFF
clone size: NA; J gene: TRBJ1-2; V gene: TRBV7-2; D gene: NA; CDR3 DNA: TGTGCCAGCAGCTTAGAAATCGACTATGGCTACACCTTC; CDR3 protein: CASSLEIDYGYTF
clone size: NA; J gene: TRBJ1-1; V gene: TRBV4-3; D gene: TRBD1; CDR3 DNA: TGCGCCAGCAGCCAAGATTGGAGGGGGCAATACACTGAAGCTTTCTTT; CDR3 protein: CASSQDWRGQYTEAFF
clone size: NA; J gene: TRBJ1-1; V gene: TRBV11-2; D gene: NA; CDR3 DNA: TGTGCCAGCAGCTTAGACAGGAACACTGAAGCTTTCTTT; CDR3 protein: CASSLDRNTEAFF
clone size: NA; J gene: TRBJ2-2; V gene: TRBV6-2/TRBV6-3; D gene: NA; CDR3 DNA: TGTGCCAGCAGTTACCGTAGCATGGGCACCGGGGAGCTGTTTTTT; CDR3 protein: CASSYRSMGTGELFF
clone size: NA; J gene: TRBJ1-4; V gene: TRBV5-1; D gene: TRBD1; CDR3 DNA: TGCGCCAGCAGCCCTCCTACCGGGACAGGGAGTGAAAAACTGTTTTTT; CDR3 protein: CASSPPTGTGSEKLFF
clone size: NA; J gene: TRBJ1-2; V gene: TRBV5-1; D gene: TRBD1; CDR3 DNA: TGCGCCAGCAGCGAAGGGACAGTAACTAACTATGGCTACACCTTC; CDR3 protein: CASSEGTVTNYGYTF
clone size: few; J gene: TRBJ1-2; V gene: TRBV7-9; D gene: NA; CDR3 DNA: TGTGCCAGCAGCTTAACCGGGGGGGCTAACTATGGCTACACCTTC; CDR3 protein: CASSLTGGANYGYTF
clone size: NA; J gene: TRBJ2-1; V gene: TRBV7-6; D gene: TRBD1; CDR3 DNA: TGTGCCAGCAGCTCGCCCCGGGACAGCCCAAGTGATAAAAATGAGCAGTTCTTC; CDR3 protein: CASSSPRDSPSDKNEQFF
clone size: NA; J gene: TRBJ2-7; V gene: TRBV3-1/TRBV3-2; D gene: NA; CDR3 DNA: TGTGCCAGCAGGGGAGGCTACGAGCAGTACTTC; CDR3 protein: CASRGGYEQYF